This T cell receptor (beta chain) was observed in a study of Graves' ophthalmopathy and Graves' hyperthyroidism. This clonotype was picked up many times. The TCR beta CDR3 regions underwent amplification from RNA transcripts. Amplification began with first-round RT-PCR using HTBI primers, then second-round multiplex PCR was performed. Using its own MiXCR run on the multiplex PCR reads, TCRdb lists one record per CDR3 protein. This sample has some 410,000 distinct CDR3 sequences, with about 21% found just once. CDR1 and CDR2 (germline): SGHRS, YFSETQ. Trimming took 2 bases from V and 2 from J, leaving 13 bases between them. The CDR3 runs to 15 residues. Enrolled hyperthyroidism patients had a new diagnosis, a duration under 2 months, and an age of 18 to 65.

This clonotype originated in a woman in her late teens or twenties with stable Graves' hyperthyroidism. V gene TRBV5-1 combines with J gene TRBJ2-5, with D uncertain. Sequenced: peripheral blood. This chain's CDR3 is CASSFTKAGQETQYF. In nucleotides, the CDR3 is TGCGCCAGCAGCTTTACCAAGGCCGGTCAAGAGACCCAGTACTTC.